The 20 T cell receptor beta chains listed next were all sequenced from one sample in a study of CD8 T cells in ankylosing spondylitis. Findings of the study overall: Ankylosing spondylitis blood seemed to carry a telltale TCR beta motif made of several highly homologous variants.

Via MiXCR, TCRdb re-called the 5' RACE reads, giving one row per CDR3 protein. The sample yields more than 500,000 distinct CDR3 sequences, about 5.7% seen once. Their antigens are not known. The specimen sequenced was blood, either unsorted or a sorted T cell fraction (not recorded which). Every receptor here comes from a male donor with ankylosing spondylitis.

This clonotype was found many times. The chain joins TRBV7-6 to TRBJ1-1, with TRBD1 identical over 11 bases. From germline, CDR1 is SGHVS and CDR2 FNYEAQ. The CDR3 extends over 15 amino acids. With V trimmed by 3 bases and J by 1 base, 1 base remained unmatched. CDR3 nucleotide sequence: TGTGCCAGCAGCTTTGGGACAGGGGGGAACACTGAAGCTTTCTTT. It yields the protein CASSFGTGGNTEAFF.

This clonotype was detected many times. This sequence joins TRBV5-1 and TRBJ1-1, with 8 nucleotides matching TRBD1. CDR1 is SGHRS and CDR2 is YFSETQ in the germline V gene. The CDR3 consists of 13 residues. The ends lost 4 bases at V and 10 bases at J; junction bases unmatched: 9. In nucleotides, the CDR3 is TGCGCCAGCAGCCGTGCAGGGGGCATTGTAGCTTTCTTT. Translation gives CASSRAGGIVAFF.

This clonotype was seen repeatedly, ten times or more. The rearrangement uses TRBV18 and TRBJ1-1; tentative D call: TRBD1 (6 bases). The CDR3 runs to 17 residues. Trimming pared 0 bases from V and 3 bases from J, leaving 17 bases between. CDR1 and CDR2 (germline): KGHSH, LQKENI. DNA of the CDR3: TGTGCCAGCTCACCACCGAAGGCGGGGGGCGCGGACACTGAAGCTTTCTTT. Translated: CASSPPKAGGADTEAFF.

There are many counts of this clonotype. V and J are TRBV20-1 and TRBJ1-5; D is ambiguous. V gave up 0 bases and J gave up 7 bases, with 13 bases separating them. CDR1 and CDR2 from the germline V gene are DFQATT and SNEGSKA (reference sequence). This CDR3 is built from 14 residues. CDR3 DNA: TGCAGTGCTAGAGATCCCGGTCTTAGGCAGCCCCAGCATTTT. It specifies CSARDPGLRQPQHF.

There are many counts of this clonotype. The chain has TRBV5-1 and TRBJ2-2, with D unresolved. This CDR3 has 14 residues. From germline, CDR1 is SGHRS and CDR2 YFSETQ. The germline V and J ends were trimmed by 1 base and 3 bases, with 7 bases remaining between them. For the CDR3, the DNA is TGCGCCAGCAGCTTGCAGGTGGACACCGGGGAGCTGTTTTTT. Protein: CASSLQVDTGELFF.

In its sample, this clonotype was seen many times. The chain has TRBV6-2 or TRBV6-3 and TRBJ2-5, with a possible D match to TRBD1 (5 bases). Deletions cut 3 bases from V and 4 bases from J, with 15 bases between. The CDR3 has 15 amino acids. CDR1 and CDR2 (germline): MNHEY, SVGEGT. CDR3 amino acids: CASSYTPWGGETQYF. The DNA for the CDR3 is TGTGCCAGCAGTTATACCCCCTGGGGCGGAGAGACCCAGTACTTC.

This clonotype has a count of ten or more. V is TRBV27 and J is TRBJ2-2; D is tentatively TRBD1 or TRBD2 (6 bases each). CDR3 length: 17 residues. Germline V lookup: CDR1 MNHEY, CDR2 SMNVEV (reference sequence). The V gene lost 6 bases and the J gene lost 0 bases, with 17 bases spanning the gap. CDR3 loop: CASRAFRGDANTGELFF. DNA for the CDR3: TGTGCCAGCAGGGCTTTTAGGGGGGATGCGAACACCGGGGAGCTGTTTTTT.

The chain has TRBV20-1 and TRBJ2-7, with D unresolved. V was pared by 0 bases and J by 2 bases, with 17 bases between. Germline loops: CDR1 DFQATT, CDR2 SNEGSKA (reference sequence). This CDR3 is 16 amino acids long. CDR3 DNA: TGCAGTGCTAGAGATCGGCCACTCCAGGTCACCTACGAGCAGTACTTC. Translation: CSARDRPLQVTYEQYF.

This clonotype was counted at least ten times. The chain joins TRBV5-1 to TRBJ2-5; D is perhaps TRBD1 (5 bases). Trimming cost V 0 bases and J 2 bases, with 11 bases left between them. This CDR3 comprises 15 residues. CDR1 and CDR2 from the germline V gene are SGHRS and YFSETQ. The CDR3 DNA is TGCGCCAGCAGCTTGGGGACACTTTCGCAAGAGACCCAGTACTTC. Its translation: CASSLGTLSQETQYF.

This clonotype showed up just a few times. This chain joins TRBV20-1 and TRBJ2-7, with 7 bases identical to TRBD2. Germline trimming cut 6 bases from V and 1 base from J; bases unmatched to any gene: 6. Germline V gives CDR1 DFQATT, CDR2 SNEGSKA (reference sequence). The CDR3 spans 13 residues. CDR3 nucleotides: TGCAGTGCAGCCGGGGGGATTTCCTACGAGCAGTACTTC. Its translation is CSAAGGISYEQYF.

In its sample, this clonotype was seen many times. This CDR3 reads CASSFPSSGYTF. The CDR3 DNA reads as TGTGCCAGCAGTTTTCCCTCTTCTGGCTACACCTTC. V usage is TRBV28 and J usage is TRBJ1-2, with D unclear. This CDR3 comprises 12 residues. The germline V gene encodes CDR1 MDHEN and CDR2 SYDVKM. V was shortened by 3 bases and J by 7 bases, with 9 bases between the two germline ends.

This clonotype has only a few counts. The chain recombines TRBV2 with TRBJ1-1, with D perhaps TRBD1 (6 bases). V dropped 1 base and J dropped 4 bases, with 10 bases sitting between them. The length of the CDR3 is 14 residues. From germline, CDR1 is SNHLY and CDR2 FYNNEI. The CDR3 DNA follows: TGTGCCAGCAGTGAAGACAGGGAGAGCACTGAAGCTTTCTTT. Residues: CASSEDRESTEAFF.

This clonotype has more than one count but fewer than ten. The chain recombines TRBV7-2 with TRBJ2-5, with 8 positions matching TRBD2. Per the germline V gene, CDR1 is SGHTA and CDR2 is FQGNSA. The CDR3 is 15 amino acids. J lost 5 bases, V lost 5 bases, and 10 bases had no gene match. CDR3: CASSRSGSIGETQYF. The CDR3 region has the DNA TGTGCCAGCAGCAGAAGCGGGAGTATCGGGGAGACCCAGTACTTC. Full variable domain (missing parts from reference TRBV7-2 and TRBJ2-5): GAGVSQSPSNKVTEKGKDVELRCDPISGHTALYWYRQSLGQGLEFLIYFQGNSAPDKSGLPSDRFSAERTGGSVSTLTIQRTQQEDSAVYLCASSRSGSIGETQYFGPGTRLLVL.

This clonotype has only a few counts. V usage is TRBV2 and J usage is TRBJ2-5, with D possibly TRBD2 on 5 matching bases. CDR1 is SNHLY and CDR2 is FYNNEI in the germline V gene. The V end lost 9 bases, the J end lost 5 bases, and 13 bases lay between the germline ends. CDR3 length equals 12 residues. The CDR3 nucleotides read TGTGCCAGTGGCACTAGTACGGAGACCCAGTACTTC. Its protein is CASGTSTETQYF.

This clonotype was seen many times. CDR3 nucleotides: TGTGCCAGCAGCTTAACCAGACCCGGGACTAGCGGGGAAGCAGATACGCAGTATTTT. Translated, it gives CASSLTRPGTSGEADTQYF. This sequence joins TRBV11-2 and TRBJ2-3, with 13 bases identical to TRBD2. The germline gives CDR1 SGHAT, CDR2 FQNNGV. The CDR3 has 19 amino acids. J lost 4 bases, V lost 2 bases, and 12 bases had no gene match.

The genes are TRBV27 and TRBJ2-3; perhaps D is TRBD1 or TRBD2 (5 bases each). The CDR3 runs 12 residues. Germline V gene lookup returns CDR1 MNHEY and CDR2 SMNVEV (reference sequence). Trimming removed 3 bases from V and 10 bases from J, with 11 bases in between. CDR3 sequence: CASSFLGESQYF. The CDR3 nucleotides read TGTGCCAGCAGTTTTTTGGGGGAGTCGCAGTATTTT.

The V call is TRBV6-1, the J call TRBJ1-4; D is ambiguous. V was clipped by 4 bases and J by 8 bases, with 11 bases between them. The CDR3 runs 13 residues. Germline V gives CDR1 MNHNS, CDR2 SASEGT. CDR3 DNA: TGTGCCAGCAGTGTTGACCCCGAAGAAAAACTGTTTTTT. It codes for CASSVDPEEKLFF.

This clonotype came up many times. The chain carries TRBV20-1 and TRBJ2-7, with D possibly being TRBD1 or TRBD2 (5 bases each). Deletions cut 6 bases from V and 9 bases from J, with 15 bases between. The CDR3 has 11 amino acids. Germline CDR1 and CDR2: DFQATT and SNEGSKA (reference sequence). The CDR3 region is CSAGPSAGQYF. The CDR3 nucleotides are TGCAGTGCGGGACCCAGCGCTGGGCAGTACTTC.

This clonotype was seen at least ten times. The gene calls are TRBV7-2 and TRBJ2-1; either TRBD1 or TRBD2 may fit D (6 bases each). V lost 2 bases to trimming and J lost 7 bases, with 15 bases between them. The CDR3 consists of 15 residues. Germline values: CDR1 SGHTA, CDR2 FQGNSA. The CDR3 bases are TGTGCCAGCAGCTTACGGTGGGGGGCGTCGAATGAGCAGTTCTTC. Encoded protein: CASSLRWGASNEQFF.

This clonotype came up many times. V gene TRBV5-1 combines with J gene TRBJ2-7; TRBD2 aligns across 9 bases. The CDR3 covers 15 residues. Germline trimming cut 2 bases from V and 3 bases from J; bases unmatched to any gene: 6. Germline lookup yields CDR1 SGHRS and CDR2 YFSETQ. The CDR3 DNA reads TGCGCCAGCAGCTTAACCCTAGCGGGATACTACGAGCAGTACTTC. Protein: CASSLTLAGYYEQYF. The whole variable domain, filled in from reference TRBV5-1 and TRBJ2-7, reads KAGVTQTPRYLIKTRGQQVTLSCSPISGHRSVSWYQQTPGQGLQFLFEYFSETQRNKGNFPGRFSGRQFSNSRSEMNVSTLELGDSALYLCASSLTLAGYYEQYFGPGTRLTVT.